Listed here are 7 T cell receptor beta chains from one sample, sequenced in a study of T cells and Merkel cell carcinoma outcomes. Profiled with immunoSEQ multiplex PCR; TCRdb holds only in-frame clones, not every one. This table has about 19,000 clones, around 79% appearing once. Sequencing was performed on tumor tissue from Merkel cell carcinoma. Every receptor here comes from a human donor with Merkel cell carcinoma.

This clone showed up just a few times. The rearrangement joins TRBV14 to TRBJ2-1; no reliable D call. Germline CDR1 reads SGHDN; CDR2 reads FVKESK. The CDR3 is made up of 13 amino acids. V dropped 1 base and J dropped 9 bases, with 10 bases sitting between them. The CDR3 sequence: CASSQVLGTEQFF. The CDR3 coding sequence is TGTGCCAGCAGCCAAGTTCTGGGCACTGAGCAGTTCTTC. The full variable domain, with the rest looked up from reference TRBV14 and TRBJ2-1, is EAGVTQFPSHSVIEKGQTVTLRCDPISGHDNLYWYRRVMGKEIKFLLHFVKESKQDESGMPNNRFLAERTGGTYSTLKVQPAELEDSGVYFCASSQVLGTEQFFGPGTRLTVL.

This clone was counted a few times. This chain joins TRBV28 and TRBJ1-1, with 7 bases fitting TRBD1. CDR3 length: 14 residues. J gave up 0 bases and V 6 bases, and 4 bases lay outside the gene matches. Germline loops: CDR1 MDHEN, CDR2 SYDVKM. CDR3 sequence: CASRTGTVNTEAFF. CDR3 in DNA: TGTGCCAGCAGGACCGGGACAGTGAACACTGAAGCTTTCTTT.

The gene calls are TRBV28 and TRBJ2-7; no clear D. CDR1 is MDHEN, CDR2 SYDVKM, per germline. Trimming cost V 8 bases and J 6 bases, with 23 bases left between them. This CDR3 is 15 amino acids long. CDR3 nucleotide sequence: TGTGCCAGCCCCCCTTCGATTGACTCTTCGGGCGAGCAGTACTTC. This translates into CASPPSIDSSGEQYF.

The CDR3 region is CASSERVNSPLHF. The CDR3 coding sequence is TGTGCCAGCAGTGAACGGGTAAATTCACCCCTCCACTTT. The chain recombines TRBV25-1 with TRBJ1-6; D is unresolved. Trimming removed 2 bases at V and 7 bases at J, with 6 bases between. Germline V gives CDR1 MGHDK, CDR2 SYGVNS. There are 13 residues in the CDR3.

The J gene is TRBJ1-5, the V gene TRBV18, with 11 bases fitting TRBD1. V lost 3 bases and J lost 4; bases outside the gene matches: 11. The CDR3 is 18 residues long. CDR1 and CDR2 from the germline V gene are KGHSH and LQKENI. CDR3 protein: CASSPRVGQGERNQPQHF. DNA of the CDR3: TGTGCCAGCTCACCGCGGGTGGGACAGGGGGAACGGAATCAGCCCCAGCATTTT.

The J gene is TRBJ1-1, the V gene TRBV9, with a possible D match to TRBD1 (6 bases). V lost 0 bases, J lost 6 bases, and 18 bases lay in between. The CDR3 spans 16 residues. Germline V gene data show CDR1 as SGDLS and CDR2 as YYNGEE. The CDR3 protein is CASSVDGGPITPEAFF. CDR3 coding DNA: TGTGCCAGCAGCGTAGACGGGGGCCCGATAACCCCTGAAGCTTTCTTT.

The CDR3 DNA reads TGTGCCAGCAGCGTAAATCAAGAGACCCAGTACTTC. Translated: CASSVNQETQYF. The chain uses TRBV9 and TRBJ2-5; no reliable D call. V was shortened by 1 base and J by 2 bases, with 3 bases between the two germline ends. Germline V gives CDR1 SGDLS, CDR2 YYNGEE. This CDR3 contains 12 residues.